This TCR beta chain was sequenced in a study of blood T cell repertoires in COVID-19. For the study at large: Acute and convalescent COVID-19 samples came from the United States, Italy and Spain. T cells, B-cell-depleted T cells, or PBMCs provided the cDNA or gDNA that served as material.

Under the authors' procedure: Researchers report that nucleated cell counts were estimated from reference gene primer amplification. TCRdb's copy holds only in-frame clones and misses some; the assay was immunoSEQ multiplex PCR. V, J and clone size derive from that table, while D and trimming were established from the DNA sequence. The sample lists 200,000 to 250,000 clones, about 91% occurring once. The CDR3 spans 16 residues. Trimming at V came to 3 bases and at J to 4 bases, leaving 7 bases not matched to a gene. Germline-derived CDR1 and CDR2 are LGHNT and FRNRAP. The source is a man aged 25-45 years with acute or convalescent COVID-19. Sequenced input: peripheral blood. This chain connects TRBV12-5 to TRBJ1-5, with 9 bases identical to TRBD1. CDR3 sequence (DNA): TGTGCTAGTGGTTTACCGGGACAGGGAGAGAATCAGCCCCAGCATTTT. Its translation: CASGLPGQGENQPQHF.